This TCR beta chain was identified in a study of beta chain features in type 1 diabetes. Notes on the study in general: Shorter TCRB CDR3s, moderately but significantly so, were found in Type 1 diabetes patients in all four CD4+ subsets.

The authors reverse transcribed all of the isolated RNA, so sequencing captured expressed TCRB transcripts. Some clones are missing from TCRdb's copy, which holds only in-frame ones; the method was immunoSEQ multiplex PCR. The data show under 300,000 clones, around 9.9% seen once. Trimming shortened V by 3 bases and J by 2 bases, and 14 bases separated the two germline ends. CDR3 length equals 16 residues. Germline V lookup: CDR1 LGHNA, CDR2 YNFKEQ. Central memory, naive, regulatory and stem cell-like memory CD4+ cells were sorted by CD45RO/CCR7/CD25/CD127/CD95/CD27. Regarding this clone: Its antigen is undetermined.

The sample was naive CD4+ T cells from blood. This receptor was taken from a man aged 25 to 40 with type 1 diabetes. The genes are TRBV4-2 and TRBJ2-4; the D gene is possibly TRBD1 (8 bases). The CDR3 nucleotides are TGTGCCAGCAGCCAGACAGGGGAGGGAACCAAAAACATTCAGTACTTC. As protein: CASSQTGEGTKNIQYF.